This TCR beta chain appears in the sequencing data of a study of T-cell memory formation after mild COVID-19. Overall study: Clusters were largely donor specific. Study findings and constraints: Confirmation was lacking for SARS-CoV-2 specificity of second-wave clones that peaked on day 37. CM and EM subsets held most contracting CD4+ clones; EMRA held CD8+ ones. Pre-infection memory carried some responding clones, suggesting that cross-reactive memory joined.

TCRdb re-derived calls from the 5' RACE reads in MiXCR, one entry per CDR3 protein. This sample has 350,000 to 450,000 distinct CDR3 sequences, with 15% to 20% found just once. This clonotype has more than one count but fewer than ten. Its antigen is unidentified. This CDR3 has 15 residues. The V end was cut by 6 bases, the J end by 3 bases, with 19 bases between. Germline values: CDR1 SGHRS, CDR2 YFSETQ. The receptor was derived from an adult woman who had mild COVID-19 (a few samples of this study predate the infection). Cell type and time point are not known. This chain uses TRBV5-1 with TRBJ2-7, with D perhaps given as TRBD1 or TRBD2 (5 bases each). The source material was PBMCs or a T cell subset sorted from them (not recorded which). The CDR3 loop is CASTLTWGNLYEQYF. The CDR3 DNA reads as TGCGCCAGCACCTTAACCTGGGGGAATCTCTACGAGCAGTACTTC.